This TCR beta chain was retrieved from a study of T cell responses to AZD1222 COVID-19 vaccine. Repertoires were generated with immunoSEQ multiplex PCR, while TCRdb's copy carries only in-frame clones and drops some. The sample carries some 180,000 clones, approximately 89% recorded once. Trimming pared 6 bases from V and 0 bases from J, leaving 8 bases between. This CDR3 is built from 14 residues. Looked up from germline, CDR1 is KGHDR and CDR2 is SFDVKD. Worth noting for this clone: Its specificity is unknown.

Overall study findings and caveats: Among spike-specific TCRs, nearly half reportedly target unmutated variant regions. At baseline, just six AZD1222 recipients tested seropositive. Spike-specific TCR repertoires showed rising breadth and depth after two AZD1222 doses. Possibly, clonal diversity was underestimated; donors were largely white British and included more females.

Here the sequenced sample was peripheral blood, taken 28 days after the second AZD1222 dose. This sequence originates from an adult who received the AZD1222 COVID-19 vaccine. The chain joins TRBV24-1 to TRBJ1-5, with D maybe TRBD1 (5 bases). The CDR3 region has the DNA TGTGCCACCAGTACTGACAGTAGCAATCAGCCCCAGCATTTT. Protein product: CATSTDSSNQPQHF.